The 21 T cell receptor beta chains below come from one sample, sequenced in a study of cytomegalovirus exposure and HLA in healthy donors (dated by TCRdb to between 2016 and 2019). Receptors were amplified or captured by the immunoSEQ multiplex PCR assay. A mixture of 60 forward primers for TCR Vbeta segments and 13 reverse primers for TCR Jbeta segments was used in the multiplex PCR. TCRdb stores this immuneACCESS table with in-frame sequences only. Part of the clones is absent; in the studies checked, under half of the shortfall reflects unresolved V genes, and no reason is known for the rest. In all, the sample holds some 150,000 clones, and about 74% of those were seen once. The top ten constitute roughly 4% of the sample. Specimen: PBMCs. The receptors come from a woman in her thirties or forties in good health and CMV-seronegative.

The J gene is TRBJ2-1, the V gene TRBV11-2; D unclear. Germline CDR1 SGHAT, CDR2 FQNNGV. Trimming stripped 2 bases from V and 10 bases from J, with 15 bases between. This CDR3 spans 14 amino acids. CDR3 sequence: CASSLRRWADEQFF. In DNA, the CDR3 is TGTGCCAGCAGCTTAAGGCGTTGGGCCGACGAGCAGTTCTTC.

A single count supports this clone. The gene calls are TRBV6-4 and TRBJ2-3, with D perhaps TRBD1 (5 bases). This CDR3 region has 14 residues. CDR1 is MRHNA, CDR2 SNTAGT, per germline. V lost 8 bases and J 2 bases, leaving 14 bases between the germline ends. The CDR3: CASATGDDTDTQYF. CDR3 DNA: TGTGCCAGCGCAACAGGAGACGACACAGATACGCAGTATTTT.

This rearrangement joins TRBV27 to TRBJ2-2, with 10 bases identical to TRBD1. Germline V lookup: CDR1 MNHEY, CDR2 SMNVEV (reference sequence). Losses at the gene ends were 1 base for V and 6 bases for J; bases not matched to a gene: 11. The CDR3 sequence is 18 residues long. Here the CDR3 reads CASSLYFDRGRVAGELFF. In DNA, the CDR3 is TGTGCCAGCAGTTTATACTTTGACAGGGGGCGGGTGGCCGGGGAGCTGTTTTTT.

The chain employs TRBV5-4 and TRBJ2-1, with 11 positions matching TRBD2. Losses at the gene ends were 5 bases for V and 0 bases for J; bases not matched to a gene: 10. CDR3 length: 18 amino acids. Germline V lookup: CDR1 SGHNT, CDR2 YYREEE (reference sequence). The CDR3 DNA follows: TGTGCCAGCAGTTCCGGGACTAGCGGTCTGAGCTCCTACAATGAGCAGTTCTTC. Its protein product is CASSSGTSGLSSYNEQFF.

This clone was counted a single time. The chain uses TRBV5-6 and TRBJ1-2; perhaps TRBD1 as D (5 bases). This CDR3 contains 15 residues. Trimming shortened V by 4 bases and J by 5 bases, and 18 bases separated the two germline ends. In germline, CDR1 is SGHDT, CDR2 YYEEEE. In DNA form, the CDR3 reads TGTGCCAGCAGCCCTCAAGGGGCACCTAGGTATGGCTACACCTTC. Protein product: CASSPQGAPRYGYTF.

The chain employs TRBV7-9 and TRBJ2-1; 10 nucleotides agree with TRBD1. Trimming at V came to 4 bases and at J to 6 bases, leaving 9 bases not matched to a gene. Germline V gene lookup returns CDR1 SEHNR and CDR2 FQNEAQ (reference sequence). This CDR3 is built from 16 residues. The CDR3, as DNA: TGTGCCAGCAGCTCCGGGACAGGGGAATTTTTCAATGAGCAGTTCTTC. Amino acids: CASSSGTGEFFNEQFF.

CDR3 amino acids: CASSLALGIEEAFF. For the CDR3, the DNA is TGTGCCAGCAGCTTAGCCCTGGGCATTGAAGAAGCTTTCTTT. V and J are TRBV7-8 and TRBJ1-1, with no clear D. Germline values: CDR1 SGHVS, CDR2 FQNEAQ. The CDR3 is made up of 14 amino acids. With 0 bases removed from V and 8 bases from J, the gap between germline ends came to 13 bases.

The J gene is TRBJ1-5, the V gene TRBV15; 8 bases are a match to TRBD1. CDR3 length: 17 amino acids. The V and J ends lost 1 base and 6 bases, in that order; junction bases with no gene match: 11. The germline V gene encodes CDR1 LNHNV and CDR2 YYDKDF (reference sequence). The CDR3 coding sequence is TGTGCCACCAGCAGAGGATCCTTGGACAGGGACGGTCAGCCCCAGCATTTT. This translates into CATSRGSLDRDGQPQHF.

This chain links TRBV5-1 with TRBJ2-3, with no clear D. This CDR3 is built from 14 residues. V was pared by 5 bases and J by 2 bases, with 12 bases between. Germline CDR1 SGHRS, CDR2 YFSETQ. CDR3 region: CASRLSQDTDTQYF. DNA of the CDR3: TGCGCCAGCAGATTGAGCCAGGACACAGATACGCAGTATTTT.

CDR3 nucleotides: TGTGCCAGCAGTCCTCCAGGAACCGGCTATGGCTACACCTTC. It yields the protein CASSPPGTGYGYTF. The chain couples TRBV6-5 to TRBJ1-2; D gene unclear. Trimming removed 5 bases from V and 4 bases from J, with 14 bases in between. This CDR3 is 14 amino acids long. Germline-derived CDR1 and CDR2 are MNHEY and SVGAGI.

This sequence joins TRBV5-1 and TRBJ2-3; 7 nucleotides agree with TRBD1. The V and J ends lost 4 bases and 4 bases, in that order; junction bases with no gene match: 6. Per the germline V gene, CDR1 is SGHRS and CDR2 is YFSETQ. This CDR3 is 14 amino acids long. The CDR3 spells CASSQRQGSDTQYF. As DNA, the CDR3 is TGCGCCAGCAGCCAGAGACAGGGCTCAGATACGCAGTATTTT.

In nucleotides, the CDR3 is TGTGCCAGCAGCTTTATAGATACGCAGTATTTT. This gives the protein CASSFIDTQYF. This chain uses TRBV7-2 with TRBJ2-3; no firm D call. The V end lost 3 bases, the J end lost 5 bases, and 3 bases lay between the germline ends. This CDR3 region has 11 residues. The germline CDR1 and CDR2 sequences are SGHTA and FQGNSA.

V usage is TRBV5-3 and J usage is TRBJ1-1, with no clear D. TRBV5-3 is an ORF, with its function uncertain. The CDR3 extends over 13 amino acids. Trimming stripped 4 bases from V and 3 bases from J, with 10 bases between. The CDR3 protein is CARSLRGYTEAFF. The CDR3 region has the DNA TGTGCCAGAAGCCTACGGGGTTACACTGAAGCTTTCTTT.

The rearrangement uses TRBV2 and TRBJ1-6, with 7 bases lining up with TRBD1. CDR1 is SNHLY and CDR2 is FYNNEI in the germline V gene. This CDR3 comprises 17 residues. The trim removed 2 bases at V and 8 bases at J, leaving 12 bases unmatched. The CDR3 nucleotides read TGTGCCAGCAGTGAAAGGGGGCCCAGGGAACTATATTCACCCCTCCACTTT. Encoded protein: CASSERGPRELYSPLHF.

The V call is TRBV13, the J call TRBJ2-7; no clear D. Trimming took 5 bases from V and 4 from J, leaving 6 bases between them. CDR1 PRHDT and CDR2 FYEKMQ come from the germline V gene (reference sequence). CDR3 size: 11 residues. DNA of the CDR3: TGTGCCAGCAGCCTCCGTTACGAGCAGTACTTC. Protein sequence: CASSLRYEQYF.

A note on this clone: The sample contains more than one DNA sequence encoding this CDR3. The chain is built from TRBV5-1 and TRBJ1-2; 12 nucleotides line up with TRBD1. The ends lost 4 bases at V and 2 bases at J; junction bases unmatched: 3. CDR3 length: 15 residues. CDR1 and CDR2 from the germline V gene are SGHRS and YFSETQ. The CDR3 nucleotides read TGCGCCAGCAGCCCGGGACAGGGGGCGAACTATGGCTACACCTTC. Amino acid sequence: CASSPGQGANYGYTF.

This chain uses TRBV4-1 with TRBJ1-6; TRBD1 aligns across 8 bases. This CDR3 spans 15 amino acids. CDR1 is MGHRA, CDR2 YSYEKL, per germline. V was clipped by 0 bases and J by 8 bases; unmatched bases: 3. CDR3 coding DNA: TGCGCCAGCAGCCAAGAACTCAGGGGGCATTCACCCCTCCACTTT. Translation: CASSQELRGHSPLHF.

For the CDR3, the DNA is TGTGCCAGCAGCCCCCCGGGGACTAGGAGAGAGACCCAGTACTTC. Its protein product is CASSPPGTRRETQYF. J is TRBJ2-5 and V is TRBV7-2; 8 nucleotides line up with TRBD2. Losses at the gene ends were 5 bases for V and 4 bases for J; bases not matched to a gene: 9. CDR3 length: 15 amino acids. CDR1 and CDR2 from the germline V gene are SGHTA and FQGNSA.

The chain employs TRBV30 and TRBJ2-3, with 9 bases aligning to TRBD2. Germline V gives CDR1 GTSNPN, CDR2 SVGIG (reference sequence). After removal of 0 bases from V and 3 bases from J, the junction contained 4 bases not matched to a gene. The CDR3 consists of 15 residues. The CDR3 region has the DNA TGTGCCTGGAGTGTAGATAGCGGGAGAACAGATACGCAGTATTTT. It translates to CAWSVDSGRTDTQYF.

For this clone: This CDR3 is also generated by other DNA sequences in the sample. The chain recombines TRBV13 with TRBJ2-2; D is unclear. Trimming removed 5 bases at V and 6 bases at J, with 4 bases between. In germline, CDR1 is PRHDT, CDR2 FYEKMQ (reference sequence). This CDR3 spans 11 amino acids. The CDR3 sequence is CASSRAGELFF. DNA of the CDR3: TGTGCCAGCAGCCGCGCCGGGGAGCTGTTTTTT. The full variable domain, in which reference TRBV13 and TRBJ2-2 provide the parts outside the CDR3, is AAGVIQSPRHLIKEKRETATLKCYPIPRHDTVYWYQQGPGQDPQFLISFYEKMQSDKGSIPDRFSAQQFSDYHSELNMSSLELGDSALYFCASSRAGELFFGEGSRLTVL.

The table lists this clone with a count of one. The J gene is TRBJ2-7, the V gene TRBV6-1; the D gene is possibly TRBD2 (6 bases). Germline V gene sequence: CDR1 MNHNS, CDR2 SASEGT. CDR3 length equals 15 residues. The germline V and J ends were trimmed by 1 base and 7 bases, with 17 bases remaining between them. For the CDR3, the DNA is TGTGCCAGCAGTGAAGACAGTAGGAGGGCCGGTGAGCAGTACTTC. Translation: CASSEDSRRAGEQYF.